This T cell receptor (beta chain) was identified during a study of radiotherapy plus CTLA-4 blockade in lung cancer. Focal radiation with ipilimumab CTLA-4 blockade was given to patients with chemo-refractory metastatic non-small-cell lung cancer. The CDR3 has 15 residues. Between the trimmed V and J ends, which lost 0 bases and 5 bases, there was a span of 13 bases. CDR1 and CDR2 (germline): LGHNA, YSLEER. Clones were sequenced by immunoSEQ multiplex PCR, and TCRdb holds only the in-frame ones, with some missing. This table has about 59,000 clones, around 69% appearing once. This sequence was found in a human donor with non-small cell lung cancer who had a complete response to radiotherapy plus ipilimumab. The specimen comprised peripheral blood, sampled from a patient treated with radiotherapy plus ipilimumab. The V gene is TRBV4-3, the J gene TRBJ1-1, with D maybe TRBD1 (6 bases). CDR3 nucleotides: TGCGCCAGCAGCCAAGACCCGGGGGGGACAACTGAAGCTTTCTTT. It yields the protein CASSQDPGGTTEAFF.